A single sample is the source of the 18 T cell receptor beta chains below, sequenced in a study of control samples from healthy donors and cancer patients. TCRdb's copy holds only in-frame clones and misses some; the assay was immunoSEQ multiplex PCR. The repertoire has tens of thousands of clones, about 87% of them found once; the top ten carry roughly 13%. The sequenced sample consisted of PBMCs. These receptors originate from a woman aged 60-75 years with lung cancer.

The chain couples TRBV19 to TRBJ1-1, with unresolved D. Germline CDR1 reads LNHDA; CDR2 reads SQIVND (reference sequence). V dropped 4 bases and J dropped 1 base, with 10 bases sitting between them. This CDR3 contains 14 residues. CDR3 residues: CASSTLTRNTEAFF. The DNA for the CDR3 is TGTGCCAGTAGTACCCTCACACGGAACACTGAAGCTTTCTTT.

The chain joins TRBV7-9 to TRBJ1-1; D might be TRBD1 (6 bases). The germline CDR1 and CDR2 sequences are SEHNR and FQNEAQ (reference sequence). The CDR3 runs to 13 residues. Trimming left V 5 bases short and J 4 bases short, with 11 bases between. CDR3 protein: CASSPQGVTEAFF. CDR3 nucleotides: TGTGCCAGCAGCCCACAGGGAGTCACTGAAGCTTTCTTT.

This chain uses TRBV3-1 (or the pseudogene TRBV3-2) with TRBJ2-7; D is undetermined. The CDR3 spans 14 residues. From germline, CDR1 is LGHDT and CDR2 YNNKEL (reference sequence). The V and J ends lost 0 bases and 2 bases respectively, with 8 bases between them. CDR3 DNA sequence: TGTGCCAGCAGCCAAGATCAAAGACCCTACGAGCAGTACTTC. As protein: CASSQDQRPYEQYF.

The J gene is TRBJ1-1, the V gene TRBV25-1; tentatively, D is TRBD1 (5 bases). CDR3 length: 16 residues. Germline V gene data show CDR1 as MGHDK and CDR2 as SYGVNS. The V end lost 5 bases, the J end lost 7 bases, and 23 bases lay between the germline ends. CDR3 coding DNA: TGTGCCAGCAGTTCAAGTATAAGCGAGCTAGGGGTTGAAGCTTTCTTT. Translating gives CASSSSISELGVEAFF.

This clone was found once. The chain couples TRBV2 to TRBJ1-6; D is uncertain. The germline V gene encodes CDR1 SNHLY and CDR2 FYNNEI. This CDR3 contains 13 residues. V dropped 6 bases and J dropped 3 bases, with 6 bases sitting between them. The CDR3 sequence is CASRGDYNSPLHF. The CDR3 coding sequence is TGTGCCAGCAGGGGAGACTATAATTCACCCCTCCACTTT.

The table lists this clone with a count of one. The chain is built from TRBV5-1 and TRBJ2-7; the match to TRBD1 covers 7 bases. The CDR3 loop spans 13 amino acids. The germline CDR1 and CDR2 sequences are SGHRS and YFSETQ. The trim removed 0 bases at V and 4 bases at J, leaving 1 base unmatched. In DNA, the CDR3 is TGCGCCAGCAGCTTGGTACAGGGGTACGAGCAGTACTTC. Protein sequence: CASSLVQGYEQYF.

The CDR3 sequence: CASSLLGVGNTEAFF. CDR3 nucleotide sequence: TGCGCCAGCAGCTTACTCGGAGTCGGAAACACTGAAGCTTTCTTT. The chain has TRBV5-1 and TRBJ1-1, with D unclear. V lost 2 bases to trimming and J lost 2 bases, with 13 bases between them. Germline loops: CDR1 SGHRS, CDR2 YFSETQ. CDR3 length: 15 amino acids.

The chain recombines TRBV18 with TRBJ1-1; D might be TRBD1 (6 bases). There are 13 residues in the CDR3. The germline gives CDR1 KGHSH, CDR2 LQKENI. The V and J ends lost 3 bases and 6 bases respectively, with 11 bases between them. Here the CDR3 DNA reads TGTGCCAGCTCACCGCAGGGGAGGTCTGAAGCTTTCTTT. This encodes CASSPQGRSEAFF.

The V and J genes are TRBV29-1 and TRBJ2-2, with D possibly called TRBD1 or TRBD2 (7 bases each). Trimming removed 3 bases at V and 0 bases at J, with 11 bases between. The CDR3 covers 15 residues. Germline CDR1 reads SQVTM; CDR2 reads ANQGSEA. CDR3 protein: CSVESGTANTGELFF. The DNA of the CDR3 is TGCAGCGTTGAGAGCGGGACAGCGAACACCGGGGAGCTGTTTTTT.

The genes are TRBV21-1 and TRBJ1-2; TRBD1, the D gene given by the table, was not confirmed from the DNA. TRBV21-1 is a recognized pseudogene. This CDR3 comprises 16 residues. CDR3 loop: CASSKKKRDRAYGYTF. DNA of the CDR3: TGTGCCAGCAGCAAAAAAAAGAGAGACAGGGCATATGGCTACACCTTC.

This sequence joins TRBV28 and TRBJ2-6; unclear D gene. Trimming shortened V by 2 bases and J by 0 bases, and 14 bases separated the two germline ends. Germline CDR1 MDHEN, CDR2 SYDVKM. This CDR3 contains 18 residues. The CDR3 protein is CASSLGVRLHSGANVLTF. The CDR3, as DNA: TGTGCCAGCAGTTTAGGGGTGCGGCTCCACTCTGGGGCCAACGTCCTGACTTTC.

The chain couples TRBV28 to TRBJ1-6, with 7 positions matching TRBD1. Germline V gene data show CDR1 as MDHEN and CDR2 as SYDVKM. The V gene end was trimmed by 9 bases and the J gene end by 7 bases; junction bases not matched to a gene: 9. The CDR3 contains 14 residues. The CDR3 sequence: CASSLPGQNSPLHF. CDR3 DNA sequence: TGTGCCAGTAGCCTGCCGGGACAGAATTCACCCCTCCACTTT.

The rearrangement joins TRBV20-1 to TRBJ1-2, with D possibly being TRBD1 (6 bases). Trimming left V 7 bases short and J 8 bases short, with 14 bases between. The CDR3 runs to 11 residues. From germline, CDR1 is DFQATT and CDR2 SNEGSKA (reference sequence). In nucleotides, the CDR3 is TGCAGTGTCACCGGGACAACCGGCTACACCTTC. It codes for CSVTGTTGYTF.

This clone appeared a few times. The chain uses TRBV10-2 and TRBJ1-5, with 9 bases lining up with TRBD1. CDR3 length equals 13 residues. V dropped 5 bases and J dropped 9; count of bases not matched to a gene: 5. Germline CDR1 and CDR2: WSHSY and SAAADI. The CDR3 DNA reads TGCGCCAGCAGTCCGGGACAGGGCCTGCCCCAGCATTTT. It codes for CASSPGQGLPQHF.

The chain couples TRBV2 to TRBJ1-5, with D hard to call. V lost 2 bases to trimming and J lost 2 bases, with 13 bases between them. CDR3 length: 16 amino acids. The V gene's germline CDR1 is SNHLY and CDR2 FYNNEI. The CDR3: CASSETAGAGNQPQHF. The CDR3 region has the DNA TGTGCCAGCAGTGAAACCGCGGGAGCAGGCAATCAGCCCCAGCATTTT.

V is TRBV19 and J is TRBJ2-2; 8 bases agree with TRBD1. The length of the CDR3 is 16 residues. CDR1 and CDR2 from the germline V gene are LNHDA and SQIVND (reference sequence). Germline trimming cut 4 bases from V and 3 bases from J; bases unmatched to any gene: 7. As DNA, the CDR3 is TGTGCCAGTAGTACACCCCAGGGGGCGTACACCGGGGAGCTGTTTTTT. Protein: CASSTPQGAYTGELFF.

This chain links TRBV28 with TRBJ2-3; D is tentatively TRBD1 or TRBD2 (7 bases each). Trimming pared 3 bases from V and 5 bases from J, leaving 18 bases between. The CDR3 covers 16 residues. Germline CDR1 reads MDHEN; CDR2 reads SYDVKM. The CDR3 DNA sequence: TGTGCCAGCAGTTTGTGGCGGTCAGGGGGGGGAGATACGCAGTATTTT. Protein sequence: CASSLWRSGGGDTQYF.

V and J are TRBV5-1 and TRBJ2-3; 15 bases are a match to TRBD2. CDR1 and CDR2 (germline): SGHRS, YFSETQ. The CDR3 extends over 17 amino acids. V dropped 4 bases and J dropped 0; count of bases not matched to a gene: 3. CDR3 bases: TGCGCCAGCAGCGCGGGACTAGCGGGGGGTAGCACAGATACGCAGTATTTT. Protein: CASSAGLAGGSTDTQYF.